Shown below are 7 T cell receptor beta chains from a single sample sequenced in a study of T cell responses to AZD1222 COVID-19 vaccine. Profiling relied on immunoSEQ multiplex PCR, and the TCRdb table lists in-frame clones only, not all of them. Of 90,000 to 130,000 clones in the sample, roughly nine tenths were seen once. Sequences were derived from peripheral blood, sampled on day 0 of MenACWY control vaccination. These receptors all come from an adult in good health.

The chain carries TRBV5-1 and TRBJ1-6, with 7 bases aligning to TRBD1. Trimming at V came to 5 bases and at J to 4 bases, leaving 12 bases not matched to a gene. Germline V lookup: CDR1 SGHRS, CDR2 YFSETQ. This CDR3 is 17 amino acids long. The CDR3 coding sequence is TGCGCCAGCAGACCGGGGTTAAGGGGGCCTTATAATTCACCCCTCCACTTT. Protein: CASRPGLRGPYNSPLHF.

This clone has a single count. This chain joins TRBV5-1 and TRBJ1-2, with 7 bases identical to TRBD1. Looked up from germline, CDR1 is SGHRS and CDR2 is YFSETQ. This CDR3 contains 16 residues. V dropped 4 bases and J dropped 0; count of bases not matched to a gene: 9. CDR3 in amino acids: CASSPGTVYSNYGYTF. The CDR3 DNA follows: TGCGCCAGCAGCCCCGGGACAGTCTATTCTAACTATGGCTACACCTTC.

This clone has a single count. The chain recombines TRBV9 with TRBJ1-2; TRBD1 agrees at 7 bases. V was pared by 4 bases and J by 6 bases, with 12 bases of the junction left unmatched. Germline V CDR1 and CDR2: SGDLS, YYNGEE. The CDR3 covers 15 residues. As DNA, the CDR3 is TGTGCCAGCAGCCTTCTTCCCGGGACAGTTAATGGCTACACCTTC. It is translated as CASSLLPGTVNGYTF.

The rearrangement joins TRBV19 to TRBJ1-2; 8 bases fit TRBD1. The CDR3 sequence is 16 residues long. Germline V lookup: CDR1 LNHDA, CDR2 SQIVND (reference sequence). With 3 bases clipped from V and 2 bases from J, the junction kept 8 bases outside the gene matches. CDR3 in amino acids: CASSIYTWTGNYGYTF. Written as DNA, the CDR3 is TGTGCCAGTAGTATCTATACCTGGACAGGGAACTATGGCTACACCTTC.

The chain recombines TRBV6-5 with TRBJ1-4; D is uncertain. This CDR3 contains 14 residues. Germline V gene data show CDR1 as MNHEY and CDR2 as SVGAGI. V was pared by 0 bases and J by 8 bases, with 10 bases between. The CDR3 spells CASSYSIGWEKLFF. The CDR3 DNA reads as TGTGCCAGCAGTTACTCGATAGGGTGGGAAAAACTGTTTTTT.

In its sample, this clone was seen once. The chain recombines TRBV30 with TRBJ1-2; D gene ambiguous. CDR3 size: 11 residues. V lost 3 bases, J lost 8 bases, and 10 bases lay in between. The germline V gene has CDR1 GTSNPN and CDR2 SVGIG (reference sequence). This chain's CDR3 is CAWRDGGGYTF. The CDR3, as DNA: TGTGCCTGGAGGGACGGCGGCGGCTACACCTTC.

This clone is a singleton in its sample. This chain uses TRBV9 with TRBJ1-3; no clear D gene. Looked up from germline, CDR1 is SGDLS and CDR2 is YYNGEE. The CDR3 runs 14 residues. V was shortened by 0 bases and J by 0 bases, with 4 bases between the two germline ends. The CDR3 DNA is TGTGCCAGCAGCGTAGATCCCTCTGGAAACACCATATATTTT. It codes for CASSVDPSGNTIYF. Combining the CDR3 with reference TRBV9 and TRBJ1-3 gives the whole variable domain DSGVTQTPKHLITATGQRVTLRCSPRSGDLSVYWYQQSLDQGLQFLIQYYNGEERAKGNILERFSAQQFPDLHSELNLSSLELGDSALYFCASSVDPSGNTIYFGEGSWLTVV.